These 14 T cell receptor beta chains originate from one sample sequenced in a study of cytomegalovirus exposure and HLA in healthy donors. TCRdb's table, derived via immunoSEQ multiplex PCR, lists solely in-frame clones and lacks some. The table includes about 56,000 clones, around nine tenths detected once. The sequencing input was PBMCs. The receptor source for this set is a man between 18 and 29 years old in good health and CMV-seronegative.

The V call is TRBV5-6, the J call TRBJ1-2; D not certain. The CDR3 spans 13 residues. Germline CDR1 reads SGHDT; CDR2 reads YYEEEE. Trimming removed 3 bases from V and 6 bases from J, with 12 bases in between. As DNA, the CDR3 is TGTGCCAGCAGCTGGTGGGCGGGAGATGGCTACACCTTC. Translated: CASSWWAGDGYTF.

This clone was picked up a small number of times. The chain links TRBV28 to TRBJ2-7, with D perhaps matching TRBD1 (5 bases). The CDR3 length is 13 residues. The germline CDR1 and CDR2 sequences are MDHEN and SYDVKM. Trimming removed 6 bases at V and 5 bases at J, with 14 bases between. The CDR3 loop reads CASSATVGHEQYF. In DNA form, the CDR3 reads TGTGCCAGCAGCGCGACAGTTGGCCACGAGCAGTACTTC.

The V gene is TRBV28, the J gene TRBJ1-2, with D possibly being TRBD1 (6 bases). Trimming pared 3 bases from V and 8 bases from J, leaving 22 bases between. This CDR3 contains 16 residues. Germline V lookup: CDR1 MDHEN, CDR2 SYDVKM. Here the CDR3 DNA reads TGTGCCAGCAGTTTTCCCCTCAGGACAGAGCTGCAAGGCTACACCTTC. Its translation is CASSFPLRTELQGYTF.

DNA of the CDR3: TGTGCCAGTAGCCCACTCCACGGACTAGGGGGTCCAAATGAGCAGTTCTTC. It yields the protein CASSPLHGLGGPNEQFF. The chain links TRBV19 to TRBJ2-1; tentatively, D is TRBD2 (7 bases). Germline V gene lookup returns CDR1 LNHDA and CDR2 SQIVND (reference sequence). V gave up 6 bases and J gave up 7 bases, with 25 bases separating them. This CDR3 comprises 17 residues.

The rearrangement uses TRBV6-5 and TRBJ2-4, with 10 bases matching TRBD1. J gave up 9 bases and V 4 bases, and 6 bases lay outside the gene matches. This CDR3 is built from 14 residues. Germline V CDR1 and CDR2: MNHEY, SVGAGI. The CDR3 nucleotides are TGTGCCAGCAGTTTAGGGGACAGGGGAGGCATTCAGTACTTC. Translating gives CASSLGDRGGIQYF.

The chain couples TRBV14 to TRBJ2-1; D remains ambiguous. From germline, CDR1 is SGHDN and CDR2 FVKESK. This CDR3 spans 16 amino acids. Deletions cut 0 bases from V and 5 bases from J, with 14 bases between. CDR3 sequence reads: CASSQDTLSRHNEQFF. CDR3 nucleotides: TGTGCCAGCAGCCAAGATACCCTATCTCGTCACAATGAGCAGTTCTTC.

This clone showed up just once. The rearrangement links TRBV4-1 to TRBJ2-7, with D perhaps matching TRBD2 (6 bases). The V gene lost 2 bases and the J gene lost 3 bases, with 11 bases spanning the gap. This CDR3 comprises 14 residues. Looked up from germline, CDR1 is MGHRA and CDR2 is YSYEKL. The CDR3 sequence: CASSQLAGNYEQYF. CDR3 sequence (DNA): TGCGCCAGCAGCCAACTTGCGGGAAACTACGAGCAGTACTTC.

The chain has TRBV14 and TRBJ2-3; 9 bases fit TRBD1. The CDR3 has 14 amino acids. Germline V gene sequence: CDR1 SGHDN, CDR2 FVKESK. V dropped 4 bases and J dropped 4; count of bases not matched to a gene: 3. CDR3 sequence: CASSLGTGSDTQYF. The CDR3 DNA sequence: TGTGCCAGCAGCCTTGGGACAGGGTCAGATACGCAGTATTTT.

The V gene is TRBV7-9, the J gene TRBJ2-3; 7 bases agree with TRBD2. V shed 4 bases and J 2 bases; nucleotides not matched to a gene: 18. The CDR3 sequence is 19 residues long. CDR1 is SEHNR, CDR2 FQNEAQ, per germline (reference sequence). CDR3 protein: CASSSTVIRDYGATDTQYF. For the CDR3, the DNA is TGTGCCAGCAGCTCGACCGTAATTAGGGACTACGGGGCCACAGATACGCAGTATTTT.

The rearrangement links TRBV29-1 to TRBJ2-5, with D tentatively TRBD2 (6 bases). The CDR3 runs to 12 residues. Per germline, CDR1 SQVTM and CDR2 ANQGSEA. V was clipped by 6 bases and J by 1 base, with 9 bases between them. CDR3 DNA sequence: TGCAGCGTCGCACTAGCCCAAGAGACCCAGTACTTC. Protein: CSVALAQETQYF.

The CDR3 DNA reads as TGTGCCATCAGTGAGACCTGGACAGCCTCAAAAGAGACCCAGTACTTC. It yields the protein CAISETWTASKETQYF. The chain joins TRBV10-3 to TRBJ2-5; possibly TRBD1 for D (6 bases). Germline V gene lookup returns CDR1 ENHRY and CDR2 SYGVKD. The ends were cut back, 2 bases at V and 3 bases at J, with 16 bases in the middle. This CDR3 region has 16 residues.

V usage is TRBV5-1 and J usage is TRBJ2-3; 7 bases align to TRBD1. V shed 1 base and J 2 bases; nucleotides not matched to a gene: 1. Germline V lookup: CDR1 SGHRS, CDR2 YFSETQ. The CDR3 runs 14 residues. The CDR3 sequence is CASSLTGDTDTQYF. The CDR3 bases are TGCGCCAGCAGCTTGACAGGGGACACAGATACGCAGTATTTT.

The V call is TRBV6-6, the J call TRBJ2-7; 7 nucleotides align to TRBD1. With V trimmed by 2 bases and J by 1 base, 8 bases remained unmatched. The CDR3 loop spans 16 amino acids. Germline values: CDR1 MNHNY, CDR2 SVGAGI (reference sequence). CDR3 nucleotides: TGTGCCAGCAGTTACCCTCTGACAGGGACGTCCTACGAGCAGTACTTC. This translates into CASSYPLTGTSYEQYF.

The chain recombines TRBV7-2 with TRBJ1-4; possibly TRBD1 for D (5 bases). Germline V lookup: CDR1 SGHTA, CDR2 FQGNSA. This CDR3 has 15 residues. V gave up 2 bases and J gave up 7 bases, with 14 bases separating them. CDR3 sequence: CASSLFGQGGEKLFF. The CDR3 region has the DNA TGTGCCAGCAGCTTATTTGGCCAGGGAGGTGAAAAACTGTTTTTT.